This T cell receptor beta chain was recovered during a study of PD-1 blockade in mismatch repair-deficient tumors. Every patient had mismatch repair deficiency by PCR or immunohistochemistry. The TCR-sequenced patients were a few responders to pembrolizumab. V dropped 6 bases and J dropped 1; count of bases not matched to a gene: 3. The CDR3 spans 13 residues. CDR1 is MGHRA and CDR2 is YSYEKL in the germline V gene. Libraries were prepared by immunoSEQ multiplex PCR; TCRdb keeps only in-frame clonotypes and omits some of them. This sample carries over 60,000 clones, approximately 88% of them seen once, and the ten largest clones take around 14%. Remarks on this clone: The antigen is unknown.

Study findings and constraints: Rapid post-treatment expansion, then contraction, generally preceding radiologic response, marked tumor-resident clones.

The TCR originated in an adult with mismatch repair-deficient cancer. The chain links TRBV4-1 to TRBJ2-7; 7 bases agree with TRBD2. Source: peripheral blood, taken 52 weeks after starting pembrolizumab. CDR3 nucleotide sequence: TGCGCCAGCAGTCATAGCGGGTCCTACGAGCAGTACTTC. Translating gives CASSHSGSYEQYF.